Described below is a single T cell receptor beta chain sequence and its context. These data are taken from a study of blood T cell repertoires in COVID-19. Overall study: Material from acute and convalescent COVID-19 was sourced from the United States, Italy and Spain. PBMCs, B-cell-depleted T cells, or T cells were the source of the cDNA or gDNA that made up the material.

Original processing methods: Using reference gene primer amplification, nucleated cell counts were estimated. Produced via immunoSEQ multiplex PCR; TCRdb's table is partial and in-frame only. D and trimming come from the DNA, and the V and J calls and clone size come from that table. The sample carries roughly 250,000 clones, 70% to 85% recorded once. CDR1 and CDR2 (germline): GTSNPN, SVGIG (reference sequence). The CDR3 length is 17 residues. The V and J ends lost 0 bases and 8 bases respectively, with 22 bases between them. The chain links TRBV30 to TRBJ1-4, with a possible D match to TRBD1 (6 bases). This receptor was identified in a woman older than 75 with acute or convalescent COVID-19. Material: peripheral blood. CDR3: CAWSVVGIRQVDEKLFF. Here the CDR3 DNA reads TGTGCCTGGAGTGTAGTCGGTATTCGACAGGTAGACGAAAAACTGTTTTTT.